These 19 T cell receptor beta chains were all obtained from the same sample, sequenced in a study of glioma-infiltrating T cells. The iRepertoire nested amplicon-rescue multiplex PCR amplified TCR alpha and beta CDR3s from RNA. TCRdb re-called the multiplex PCR reads through MiXCR, storing one row per CDR3 protein. The repertoire consists of about 140,000 distinct CDR3 sequences, with more than 35% occurring once and the leading ten covering over 15%. Sequencing used glioma tissue, nonneoplastic brain tissue, or PBMCs (not recorded which). The receptors shown here come from a human donor with low-grade glioma or glioblastoma, undergoing nonglioma brain surgery, or in good health (not recorded which).

This chain joins TRBV24-1 and TRBJ2-7, with D uncertain. The CDR3 runs to 13 residues. From germline, CDR1 is KGHDR and CDR2 SFDVKD. Trimming left V 9 bases short and J 0 bases short, with 11 bases between. CDR3 region: CATRSQDSYEQYF. The CDR3, as DNA: TGTGCCACCCGGAGCCAGGACTCCTACGAGCAGTACTTC.

In nucleotides, the CDR3 is TGTGCCAGCAGCCCGGCGGCGGGAGTAGAGACCCAGTACTTC. Protein product: CASSPAAGVETQYF. The chain recombines TRBV6-1 with TRBJ2-5; 7 bases fit TRBD2. Germline CDR1 is MNHNS and CDR2 is SASEGT. The CDR3 loop spans 14 amino acids. V lost 6 bases and J lost 4; bases outside the gene matches: 8.

This clonotype occurred a few times. V is TRBV20-1 and J is TRBJ2-5; 9 positions match TRBD2. The ends lost 2 bases at V and 2 bases at J; junction bases unmatched: 3. Germline values: CDR1 DFQATT, CDR2 SNEGSKA (reference sequence). CDR3 length: 14 amino acids. The CDR3 sequence: CSARNGLAQETQYF. For the CDR3, the DNA is TGCAGTGCTAGAAACGGACTAGCGCAAGAGACCCAGTACTTC.

The CDR3 here is CASSLEGISYEQYF. In DNA, the CDR3 is TGCGCCAGCAGCTTGGAGGGGATCTCCTACGAGCAGTACTTC. The rearrangement uses TRBV5-1 and TRBJ2-7; possible D gene TRBD1, 5 bases. Germline-derived CDR1 and CDR2 are SGHRS and YFSETQ. V lost 0 bases and J lost 0, with 7 bases in between. The CDR3 sequence is 14 residues long.

This chain uses TRBV20-1 with TRBJ1-1; TRBD1 matches at 7 bases. Germline V lookup: CDR1 DFQATT, CDR2 SNEGSKA (reference sequence). Trimming cost V 4 bases and J 4 bases; bases outside gene matches: 9. The CDR3 spans 14 residues. CDR3 sequence: CSAKTSRGTTEAFF. CDR3 DNA sequence: TGCAGTGCTAAAACCTCCAGGGGGACCACTGAAGCTTTCTTT.

For this clonotype: Its ends do not fully match the called genes, so a read error is possible. The chain links TRBV6-8 to TRBJ1-1; TRBD1 might be the D (6 bases). The germline V gene has CDR1 MNHGY and CDR2 SAAAGT. The CDR3 totals 15 residues. The CDR3 reads CASSYSAGDNTEAFF. CDR3 coding DNA: TGTGCCAGCAGTTACTCGGCAGGGGATAACACTGAAGCCTTCTTT.

Notes on this clonotype: This clone may be a read error of a much larger clone one base away. This chain links TRBV6-2 or TRBV6-3 with TRBJ1-5, with D uncertain. The CDR3 has 15 amino acids. Per germline, CDR1 MNHEY and CDR2 SVGEGT. The germline V and J ends were trimmed by 0 bases and 5 bases, with 11 bases remaining between them. This CDR3 is CASSYSGKAYQPQHF. CDR3 nucleotides: TGTGCCAGCAGTTACTCTGGAAAGGCCTATCAGCCCCAGCATTTT.

The gene calls are TRBV12-3 or TRBV12-4 and TRBJ1-1, with TRBD1 matching 7 bases. Losses at the gene ends were 3 bases for V and 0 bases for J; bases not matched to a gene: 1. The CDR3 sequence is 14 residues long. CDR3 amino acids: CASSFQGVNTEAFF. The CDR3 DNA follows: TGTGCCAGCAGTTTTCAGGGGGTGAACACTGAAGCTTTCTTT.

The genes are TRBV6-6 and TRBJ2-5; tentative D call: TRBD2 (6 bases). The V end was cut by 7 bases, the J end by 0 bases, with 15 bases between. The CDR3 is made up of 15 amino acids. Per germline, CDR1 MNHNY and CDR2 SVGAGI (reference sequence). The CDR3 loop reads CASKNRGNYQETQYF. The CDR3 DNA follows: TGTGCCAGCAAGAATCGGGGGAACTACCAAGAGACCCAGTACTTC.

This clonotype was picked up a small number of times. The chain has TRBV27 and TRBJ2-5; tentatively, D is TRBD1 (5 bases). V gave up 8 bases and J gave up 2 bases, with 9 bases separating them. Germline V gene data show CDR1 as MNHEY and CDR2 as SMNVEV (reference sequence). The CDR3 is 12 amino acids. The CDR3 nucleotides are TGTGCCAGCTTTGACAGTCAAGAGACCCAGTACTTC. It encodes CASFDSQETQYF.

There are a few counts of this clonotype. The chain joins TRBV12-3 or TRBV12-4 to TRBJ1-3; 7 nucleotides align to TRBD1. This CDR3 has 15 amino acids. V gave up 3 bases and J gave up 5 bases; unmatched junction bases: 7. The CDR3 sequence is CASSFDRDVRNTIYF. CDR3 DNA sequence: TGTGCCAGCAGTTTCGACAGGGACGTCCGAAACACCATATATTTT.

Note on this clonotype: An end of the junction does not agree with germline; a read error may underlie this. CDR3 amino acids: CARSQVDNSPLHF. In DNA form, the CDR3 reads TGTGCCCGCAGCCAGGTCGATAATTCACCCCTCCACTTT. This chain connects TRBV7-6 to TRBJ1-6; no firm D call. The CDR3 runs 13 residues. Germline values: CDR1 SGHVS, CDR2 FNYEAQ.

V and J are TRBV20-1 and TRBJ2-3; 9 nucleotides match TRBD2. Unmatched junction bases numbered 4, after V lost 2 bases and J lost 4 bases. The CDR3 has 14 residues. CDR1 DFQATT and CDR2 SNEGSKA come from the germline V gene (reference sequence). CDR3 sequence reads: CSARSVAGADTQYF. The CDR3 nucleotides are TGCAGTGCTAGATCCGTAGCGGGAGCAGATACGCAGTATTTT.

V and J are TRBV29-1 and TRBJ2-3; D call uncertain. With the DNA end fitting TRBJ2-2 better, the J assignment may be wrong. The CDR3 extends over 13 amino acids. The germline gives CDR1 SQVTM, CDR2 ANQGSEA. CDR3 protein: CSVLPSNTGELFF. The CDR3 nucleotides are TGCAGCGTTTTACCCTCGAACACCGGGGAGCTGTTTTTT.

This clonotype has more than one count but fewer than ten. This sequence joins TRBV6-1 and TRBJ1-1; D uncertain. V was pared by 7 bases and J by 7 bases, with 16 bases between. CDR3 length equals 13 residues. The V gene's germline CDR1 is MNHNS and CDR2 SASEGT. The CDR3 DNA follows: TGTGCCAGCACGTTTGAGGGCATTGGTGAAGCTTTCTTT. Translated, it gives CASTFEGIGEAFF.

The chain employs TRBV7-2 and TRBJ2-3, with no clear D. The V end was cut by 4 bases, the J end by 5 bases, with 13 bases between. This CDR3 spans 14 amino acids. Germline-derived CDR1 and CDR2 are SGHTA and FQGNSA. This CDR3 reads CASSSMGLGDTQYF. CDR3 in DNA: TGTGCCAGCAGCTCCATGGGGTTGGGAGATACGCAGTATTTT.

Turning to this clonotype: Compared with germline, one end of the junction differs, possibly owing to a read error. The rearrangement joins TRBV7-6 to TRBJ2-1; maybe TRBD1 (8 bases). Germline V gene data show CDR1 as SGHVS and CDR2 as FNYEAQ. The CDR3 sequence is 16 residues long. CDR3 amino acids: CARSGEGQGAFDEQFF. CDR3 nucleotide sequence: TGTGCCCGCAGCGGGGAAGGGCAGGGGGCTTTCGATGAGCAGTTCTTC.

This chain joins TRBV6-2 or TRBV6-3 and TRBJ2-2; possible D gene TRBD2, 6 bases. The V gene's germline CDR1 is MNHEY and CDR2 SVGEGT. V was clipped by 10 bases and J by 0 bases, with 12 bases between them. The CDR3 runs 14 residues. Here the CDR3 DNA reads TGTGCCACCGGGGGTAGCGCGAACACCGGGGAGCTGTTTTTT. Translated: CATGGSANTGELFF.

This clonotype was counted a few times. This chain connects TRBV2 to TRBJ1-5, with D hard to call. The germline CDR1 and CDR2 sequences are SNHLY and FYNNEI. The CDR3 loop spans 13 amino acids. Trimming left V 8 bases short and J 0 bases short, with 8 bases between. CDR3 sequence: CASENDSNQPQHF. Here the CDR3 DNA reads TGTGCCAGCGAGAACGATAGCAATCAGCCCCAGCATTTT.